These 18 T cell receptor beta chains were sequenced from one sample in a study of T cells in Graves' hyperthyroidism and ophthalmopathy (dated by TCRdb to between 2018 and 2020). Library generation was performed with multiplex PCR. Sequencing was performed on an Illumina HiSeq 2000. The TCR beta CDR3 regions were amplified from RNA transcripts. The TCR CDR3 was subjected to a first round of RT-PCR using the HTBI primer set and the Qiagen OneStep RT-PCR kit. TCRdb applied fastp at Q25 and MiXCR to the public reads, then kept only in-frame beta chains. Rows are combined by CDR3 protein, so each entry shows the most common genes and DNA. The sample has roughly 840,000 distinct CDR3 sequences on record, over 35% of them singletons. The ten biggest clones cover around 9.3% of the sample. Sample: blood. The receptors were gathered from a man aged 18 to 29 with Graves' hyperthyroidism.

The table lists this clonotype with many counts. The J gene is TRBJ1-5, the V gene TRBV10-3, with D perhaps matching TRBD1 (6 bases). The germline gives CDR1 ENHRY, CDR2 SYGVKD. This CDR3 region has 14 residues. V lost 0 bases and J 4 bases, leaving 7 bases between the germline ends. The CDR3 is CAISESDRNQPQHF. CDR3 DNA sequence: TGTGCCATCAGTGAGTCGGACAGAAATCAGCCCCAGCATTTT.

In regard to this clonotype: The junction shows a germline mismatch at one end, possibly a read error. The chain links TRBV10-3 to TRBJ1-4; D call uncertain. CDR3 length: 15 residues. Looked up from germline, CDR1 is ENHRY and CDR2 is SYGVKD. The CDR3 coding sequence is TGTGCCAGCAGTTCGGTGGGTGGAACTAATGAAAAACTGTTTTTT. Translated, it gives CASSSVGGTNEKLFF.

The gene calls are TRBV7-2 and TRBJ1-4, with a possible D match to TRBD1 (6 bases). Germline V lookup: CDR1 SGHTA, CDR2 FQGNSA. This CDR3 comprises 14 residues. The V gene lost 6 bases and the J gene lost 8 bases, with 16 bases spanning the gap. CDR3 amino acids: CASRPGEKGEKLFF. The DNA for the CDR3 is TGTGCCAGCAGGCCAGGGGAGAAAGGGGAAAAACTGTTTTTT.

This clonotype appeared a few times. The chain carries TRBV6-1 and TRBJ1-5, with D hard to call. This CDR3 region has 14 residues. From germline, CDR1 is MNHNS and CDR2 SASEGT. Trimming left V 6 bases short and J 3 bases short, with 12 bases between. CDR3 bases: TGTGCCAGCAGACGACTGGACCTCAATCAGCCCCAGCATTTT. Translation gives CASRRLDLNQPQHF.

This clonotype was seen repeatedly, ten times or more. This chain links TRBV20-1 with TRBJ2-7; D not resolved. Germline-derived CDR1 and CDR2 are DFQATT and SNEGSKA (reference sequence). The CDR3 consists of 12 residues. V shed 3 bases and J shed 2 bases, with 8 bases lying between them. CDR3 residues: CSASDGTYEQYF. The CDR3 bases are TGCAGTGCTAGCGACGGTACCTACGAGCAGTACTTC.

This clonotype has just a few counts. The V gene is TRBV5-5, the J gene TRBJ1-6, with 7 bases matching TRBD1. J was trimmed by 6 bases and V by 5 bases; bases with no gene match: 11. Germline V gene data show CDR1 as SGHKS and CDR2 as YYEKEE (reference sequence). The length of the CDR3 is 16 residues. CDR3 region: CASSMEGTDLNSPLHF. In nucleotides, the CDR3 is TGTGCCAGCAGTATGGAGGGGACAGACCTTAATTCACCCCTCCACTTT.

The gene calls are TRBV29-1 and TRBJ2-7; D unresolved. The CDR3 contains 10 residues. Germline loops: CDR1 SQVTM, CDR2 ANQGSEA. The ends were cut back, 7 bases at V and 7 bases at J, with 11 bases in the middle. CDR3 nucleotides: TGCAGCGGGACGGTCCAAGAGCAGTACTTC. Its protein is CSGTVQEQYF.

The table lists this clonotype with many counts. Here the CDR3 DNA reads TGTGCCATCAGGGCCCTGGGACAGGGAACTGAAGCTTTCTTT. Translation: CAIRALGQGTEAFF. The rearrangement uses TRBV10-3 and TRBJ1-1; 9 positions agree with TRBD1. The ends lost 6 bases at V and 5 bases at J; junction bases unmatched: 7. This CDR3 spans 14 amino acids. Germline V CDR1 and CDR2: ENHRY, SYGVKD.

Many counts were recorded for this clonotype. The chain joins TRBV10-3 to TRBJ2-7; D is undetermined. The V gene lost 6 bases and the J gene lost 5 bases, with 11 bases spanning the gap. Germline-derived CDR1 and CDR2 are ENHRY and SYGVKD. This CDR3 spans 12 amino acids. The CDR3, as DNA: TGTGCCATCAGGGGCATATCTGACGAGCAGTACTTC. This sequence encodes CAIRGISDEQYF.

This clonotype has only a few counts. In DNA, the CDR3 is TGTGCCAGCAGTAAAGAGGGCAGGGGTAGTGAAGCTTTCTTT. Amino acids: CASSKEGRGSEAFF. J is TRBJ1-1 and V is TRBV6-6, with D possibly being TRBD1 (6 bases). The CDR3 length is 14 residues. Germline loops: CDR1 MNHNY, CDR2 SVGAGI (reference sequence). Trimming removed 5 bases from V and 7 bases from J, with 17 bases in between.

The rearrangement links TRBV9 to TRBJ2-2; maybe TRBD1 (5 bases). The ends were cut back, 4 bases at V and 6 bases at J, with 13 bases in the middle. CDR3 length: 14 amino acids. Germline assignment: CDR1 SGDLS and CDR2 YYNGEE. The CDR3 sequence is CASSLDRLPGELFF. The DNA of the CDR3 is TGTGCCAGCAGCTTAGACAGATTACCCGGGGAGCTGTTTTTT.

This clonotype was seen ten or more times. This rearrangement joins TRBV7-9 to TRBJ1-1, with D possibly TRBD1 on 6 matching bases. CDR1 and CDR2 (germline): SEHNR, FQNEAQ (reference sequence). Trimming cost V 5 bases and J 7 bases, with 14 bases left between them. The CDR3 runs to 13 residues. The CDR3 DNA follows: TGTGCCAGCAGCCCCCCAGGGGCGGGTGAAGCTTTCTTT. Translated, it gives CASSPPGAGEAFF.

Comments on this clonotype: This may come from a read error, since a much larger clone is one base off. CDR3 DNA sequence: TGTGCCAGCAGCTTACAACCCGGGCAGCTGTTTTTT. This sequence encodes CASSLQPGQLFF. V is TRBV7-8 and J is TRBJ2-2; D call uncertain. Germline assignment: CDR1 SGHVS and CDR2 FQNEAQ. This CDR3 has 12 residues.

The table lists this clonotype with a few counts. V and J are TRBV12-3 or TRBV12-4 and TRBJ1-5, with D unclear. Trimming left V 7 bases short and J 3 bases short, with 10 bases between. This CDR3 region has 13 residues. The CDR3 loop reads CASTVSSNQPQHF. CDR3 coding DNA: TGTGCCAGCACGGTGTCATCCAATCAGCCCCAGCATTTT.

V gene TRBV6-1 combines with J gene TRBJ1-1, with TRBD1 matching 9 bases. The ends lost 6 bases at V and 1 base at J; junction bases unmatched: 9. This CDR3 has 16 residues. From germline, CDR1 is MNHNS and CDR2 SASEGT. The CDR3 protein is CASSLLPGQGNTEAFF. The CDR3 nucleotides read TGTGCCAGCAGCCTTTTACCGGGACAGGGGAACACTGAAGCTTTCTTT.

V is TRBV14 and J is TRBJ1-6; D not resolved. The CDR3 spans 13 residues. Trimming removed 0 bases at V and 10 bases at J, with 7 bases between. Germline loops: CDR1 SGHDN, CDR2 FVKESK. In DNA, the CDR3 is TGTGCCAGCAGCCAAGATTTCTGGTCACCCCTCCACTTT. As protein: CASSQDFWSPLHF.

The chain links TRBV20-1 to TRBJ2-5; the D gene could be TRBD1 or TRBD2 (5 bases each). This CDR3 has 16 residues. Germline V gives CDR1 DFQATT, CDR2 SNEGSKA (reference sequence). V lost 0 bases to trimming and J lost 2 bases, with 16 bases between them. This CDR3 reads CSARDRRGTRQETQYF. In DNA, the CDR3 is TGCAGTGCTAGAGATCGAAGAGGGACGAGACAAGAGACCCAGTACTTC.

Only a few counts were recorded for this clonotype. The CDR3 DNA follows: TGTGCCAGCAGCCTAACTAGCGGGACAACCTACGAGCAGTACTTC. It is translated as CASSLTSGTTYEQYF. The rearrangement uses TRBV13 and TRBJ2-7; 10 bases agree with TRBD2. The CDR3 runs to 15 residues. The germline gives CDR1 PRHDT, CDR2 FYEKMQ (reference sequence). Trimming at V came to 5 bases and at J to 2 bases, leaving 6 bases not matched to a gene.